The source of this TCR beta chain is a study of molecular identifiers for immune sequencing clone quantification. General study points: Clones above 20 RNA copies held over 97% of effector molecules, under 1% in naive cells.

The CDR3 is 15 amino acids. Trimming removed 5 bases from V and 3 bases from J; junction bases left unmatched: 7. Per germline, CDR1 SSHAT and CDR2 FNYEAQ (reference sequence). In the case of this clonotype: The antigen is not known.

Naive CD8 library inputs spanned about 17,000 to 1,000,000 sorted cells and 10%, 30% or 50% RNA. TCRdb used MiXCR to reprocess the PCR reads, holding one entry per CDR3 protein. The repertoire holds about 640,000 distinct CDR3 sequences, with just under 20% as singletons. The gene calls are TRBV7-7 and TRBJ2-7; 10 bases fit TRBD2. The sequenced material came from naive CD8+ T cells from blood, with Jurkat cell RNA spiked in. Subset noted: FACS-sorted CD8+CD4-CCR7+CD45RA+ naive T cells. The sequence was collected from a human donor in good health. Some libraries in this study had Jurkat cell RNA spiked in. The chain's CDR3 is CASSPGTSADYEQYF. The CDR3 bases are TGTGCCAGCAGCCCCGGGACTAGCGCGGACTACGAGCAGTACTTC.